Reported below is one T cell receptor (beta chain). The entry originates in a study of blood T cell repertoires in COVID-19. Background on the study: COVID-19 samples from acute and convalescent phases originated in the United States, Italy and Spain. In each case, the material was cDNA or gDNA derived from T cells, B-cell-depleted T cells, or PBMCs.

Original handling: The assay estimated nucleated cells by amplifying reference gene primers. Generated by immunoSEQ multiplex PCR, the TCRdb table keeps only in-frame clones and is missing some. For V, J and clone size, that table is used; D and trimming come from the DNA. The sample contains some 130,000 clones, around 86% of which appear only once. Trimming left V 6 bases short and J 2 bases short, with 20 bases between. This CDR3 spans 16 amino acids. Germline V gene sequence: CDR1 SNHLY, CDR2 FYNNEI. Sequences were obtained from peripheral blood. The chain carries TRBV2 and TRBJ2-7; possible D gene TRBD2, 5 bases. The source of this sequence is a man aged 50 to 60 with active COVID-19. CDR3 nucleotides: TGTGCCAGCAGCGGAGTTGCGGGCAGGCTAGCCTACGAGCAGTACTTC. As protein: CASSGVAGRLAYEQYF.